This T cell receptor beta chain appears in the sequencing data of a study of blood T cell repertoires in COVID-19 (TCRdb year 2020). The study in broad terms: Samples from collaborators originated in the United States, Italy and Spain and spanned both the acute and convalescent phases of COVID-19. Where available, HLA class I and class II types were obtained from metadata supplied by the sample provider rather than from assay-based typing. Nearly every sample came with metadata listing a de-identified subject ID, COVID-19 status, age in years and sex. The repertoires were released in a freely available public database meant as a resource for research on the immune response to SARS-CoV-2. Samples were obtained from the ongoing ImmuneRACE study (first 160 participants) and from 1,254 subjects provided by 6 global collaborators. Deeply sampled blood TCRbeta repertoires from subjects exposed to, actively infected with, or recovered from COVID-19 were included in the dataset. The prospective study material was composed of cDNA or gDNA derived from T cells, B-cell-depleted T cells, or PBMCs. Points the paper makes about the study in general: The amount of clinical and demographic metadata varied by source and participant and was provided uncurated.

TCRbeta CDR3 regions were amplified from genomic DNA by means of the immunoSEQ Assay, a bias-controlled multiplex PCR. On the study's bioinformatics: Nucleated cell counts per sample were estimated from amplification of reference gene primers within the assay. To quantify the absolute abundance of each unique TCRbeta CDR3 rearrangement, sequence reads were collapsed and filtered. For each sample, productive Simpson clonality was calculated by taking the square root of Simpson's diversity index across productive rearrangements. TCRdb holds this immuneACCESS table with in-frame rearrangements only. Some clones are missing; in checked studies, unresolved V genes explain under half, and the rest has no known cause. That table gives V, J and clone size, and the DNA gave D and trimming. Counted in this sample were about 49,000 clones; 70% to 90% of them appeared once. Approximately 15% of the sample is in the top ten clones.

About this clone itself: Its antigen has not been determined. Per-nucleotide qualities are absent, and no much larger clonotype sits a single base away.

Deletion took 2 bases off V and 3 bases off J, with a span of 19 bases between the germline ends. The CDR3 holds 18 amino acids from the cysteine to the phenylalanine. CDR3 DNA only is kept here, 54 bases in frame from base 1. CDR1 SGHTA and CDR2 FQGTGA are derived from the germline V gene. The collaborating institutions used their own protocols to collect whole blood in K2EDTA tubes. For TCRbeta analysis, collaborators shipped samples in one of three forms: frozen whole blood, isolated PBMCs, or DNA extracted from either of those sample types. The sequence is built from TRBV7-3 and TRBJ1-4; the D gene is perhaps TRBD1, from 5 matching bases. Sequenced material: peripheral blood. The origin of this receptor is a human donor in a cohort sampled during active COVID-19. The CDR3 protein: CASSLGLTREGSNEKLFF. The DNA sequence is as follows: TGTGCCAGCAGCTTAGGCCTCACCCGGGAGGGGTCTAATGAAAAACTGTTTTTT. Extended through the reference TRBV7-3 and TRBJ1-4 proteins, this CDR3 yields the full variable domain: GAGVSQTPSNKVTEKGKYVELRCDPISGHTALYWYRQSLGQGPEFLIYFQGTGAADDSGLPNDRFFAVRPEGSVSTLKIQRTERGDSAVYLCASSLGLTREGSNEKLFFGSGTQLSVL.